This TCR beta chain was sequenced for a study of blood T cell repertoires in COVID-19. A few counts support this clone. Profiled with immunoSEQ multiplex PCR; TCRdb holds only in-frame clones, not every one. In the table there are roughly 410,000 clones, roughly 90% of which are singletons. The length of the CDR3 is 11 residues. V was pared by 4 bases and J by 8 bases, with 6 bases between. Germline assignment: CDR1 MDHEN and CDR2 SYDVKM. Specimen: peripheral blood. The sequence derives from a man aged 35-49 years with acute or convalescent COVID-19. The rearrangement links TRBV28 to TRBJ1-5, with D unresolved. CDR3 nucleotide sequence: TGTGCCAGCAGTTCTGCGGAGCCCCAGCATTTT. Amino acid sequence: CASSSAEPQHF.